This TCR beta chain was captured in a study of early T cells in non-severe SARS-CoV-2 infection. Whole-study findings and limits: VDJdb matching favored anti-spike CD8 responses, missing private and CD4 specificities.

V lost 0 bases and J 4 bases, leaving 10 bases between the germline ends. Germline assignment: CDR1 DFQATT and CDR2 SNEGSKA (reference sequence). The CDR3 loop spans 14 amino acids. In TCRdb, the 5' RACE reads were re-called with MiXCR into one record per CDR3 protein. The data hold approximately 46,000 distinct CDR3 sequences, with about 23% observed a single time. With respect to this clonotype: Antigen specificity is unknown.

This chain connects TRBV20-1 to TRBJ1-5; D gene unclear. This clonotype was sampled from an adult who was a healthcare worker with PCR-confirmed SARS-CoV-2 infection or an uninfected control (not recorded which). The sample was whole blood, taken at baseline. In DNA, the CDR3 is TGCAGTGCTAGAGATCCGGGAGGGAATCAGCCCCAGCATTTT. Residues: CSARDPGGNQPQHF.